Following are 15 T cell receptor beta chains from one sample sequenced in a study of blood T cell repertoires in COVID-19. Data came from immunoSEQ multiplex PCR; TCRdb stores just in-frame clones and leaves some out. The profile shows about 180,000 clones, 88% of them singletons. Sequencing used PBMCs or T cells enriched from blood (not recorded which). These receptors were collected from a woman younger than 35 who had recovered from COVID-19.

This chain uses TRBV6-5 with TRBJ1-4; 9 nucleotides agree with TRBD1. Germline V gene sequence: CDR1 MNHEY, CDR2 SVGAGI. The CDR3 is 15 residues long. V was pared by 0 bases and J by 6 bases, with 2 bases of the junction left unmatched. The CDR3 sequence: CASSYSRTGDEKLFF. CDR3 nucleotide sequence: TGTGCCAGCAGTTACTCCAGGACAGGGGATGAAAAACTGTTTTTT.

The chain employs TRBV28 and TRBJ2-3, with a tentative D call TRBD1 (5 bases). The CDR3 length is 12 residues. The V gene's germline CDR1 is MDHEN and CDR2 SYDVKM. The V gene lost 8 bases and the J gene lost 12 bases, with 18 bases spanning the gap. Here the CDR3 DNA reads TGTGCCAGCCGGGCAACACCCAGGGATCAGTATTTT. Translation gives CASRATPRDQYF.

This chain links TRBV28 with TRBJ2-5, with 9 positions matching TRBD1. The length of the CDR3 is 15 residues. Germline V gives CDR1 MDHEN, CDR2 SYDVKM. The J segment lost 7 bases and the V segment lost 2 bases, leaving 8 bases of the junction unmatched. The CDR3 sequence is CASSLNRGLSGTQYF. For the CDR3, the DNA is TGTGCCAGCAGTTTAAACAGGGGGCTTAGCGGGACCCAGTACTTC.

This chain joins TRBV5-1 and TRBJ1-1; 8 bases fit TRBD1. CDR1 and CDR2 (germline): SGHRS, YFSETQ. Trimming took 1 base from V and 2 from J; bases not matched to a gene: 4. CDR3 length equals 15 residues. The CDR3: CASSLTTGGNTEAFF. CDR3 nucleotides: TGCGCCAGCAGCTTGACTACAGGGGGTAACACTGAAGCTTTCTTT.

The V call is TRBV9, the J call TRBJ2-3; TRBD2 matches at 8 bases. Looked up from germline, CDR1 is SGDLS and CDR2 is YYNGEE. J lost 2 bases, V lost 0 bases, and 5 bases had no gene match. The CDR3 is 16 amino acids. CDR3 amino acids: CASSVGRGGNTDTQYF. CDR3 nucleotides: TGTGCCAGCAGCGTAGGCCGGGGGGGAAACACAGATACGCAGTATTTT.

The chain combines TRBV7-9 with TRBJ2-5; 7 bases match TRBD1. CDR1 and CDR2 from the germline V gene are SEHNR and FQNEAQ (reference sequence). The CDR3 loop spans 16 amino acids. V was pared by 4 bases and J by 2 bases, with 10 bases of the junction left unmatched. CDR3 in DNA: TGTGCCAGCAGCTCGATAGACAGGGTACCTCAAGAGACCCAGTACTTC. Protein product: CASSSIDRVPQETQYF.

The V call is TRBV28, the J call TRBJ2-1, with 10 bases that match TRBD1. The CDR3 is 16 amino acids. V shed 3 bases and J 8 bases; nucleotides not matched to a gene: 10. Germline values: CDR1 MDHEN, CDR2 SYDVKM. The CDR3 sequence is CASSFPRGQGIYEQFF. CDR3 in DNA: TGTGCCAGCAGTTTCCCTAGGGGACAGGGGATTTATGAGCAGTTCTTC.

V and J are TRBV6-5 and TRBJ1-6, with D possibly TRBD1 on 5 matching bases. This CDR3 region has 14 residues. From germline, CDR1 is MNHEY and CDR2 SVGAGI. V lost 4 bases and J lost 4, with 8 bases in between. The DNA for the CDR3 is TGTGCCAGCAGTTTCCGACAGTATAATTCACCCCTCCACTTT. Translating it yields CASSFRQYNSPLHF.

The chain combines TRBV27 with TRBJ1-1; D is unresolved. CDR1 and CDR2 (germline): MNHEY, SMNVEV (reference sequence). The V end lost 5 bases, the J end lost 0 bases, and 7 bases lay between the germline ends. The CDR3 is 13 amino acids. Written as DNA, the CDR3 is TGTGCCAGCAGTGGTACAGTGAACACTGAAGCTTTCTTT. Its translation: CASSGTVNTEAFF.

The CDR3 region is CASSPVMNTEAFF. In nucleotides, the CDR3 is TGTGCCAGCAGTCCCGTTATGAACACTGAAGCTTTCTTT. The J gene is TRBJ1-1, the V gene TRBV3-1 (or the pseudogene TRBV3-2); D is ambiguous. This CDR3 has 13 residues. V was pared by 6 bases and J by 0 bases, with 8 bases between. Per the germline V gene, CDR1 is LGHDT and CDR2 is YNNKEL (reference sequence).

This clone was recorded once. The gene calls are TRBV7-9 and TRBJ2-2; D is possibly TRBD1 (6 bases). The CDR3 contains 15 residues. Deletions cut 6 bases from V and 7 bases from J, with 18 bases between. Germline lookup yields CDR1 SEHNR and CDR2 FQNEAQ (reference sequence). CDR3 amino acids: CASRSTGPSGGELFF. The CDR3, as DNA: TGTGCCAGCAGGTCAACAGGGCCTTCGGGCGGGGAGCTGTTTTTT. The variable domain in full, with the rest retrieved from reference TRBV7-9 and TRBJ2-2, is DTGVSQNPRHKITKRGQNVTFRCDPISEHNRLYWYRQTLGQGPEFLTYFQNEAQLEKSRLLSDRFSAERPKGSFSTLEIQRTEQGDSAMYLCASRSTGPSGGELFFGEGSRLTVL.

This chain connects TRBV7-2 to TRBJ2-7; 8 positions agree with TRBD1. The CDR3 covers 15 residues. V trimming: 5 bases; J trimming: 2 bases; junction bases outside the gene matches: 8. Germline CDR1 is SGHTA and CDR2 is FQGNSA. As DNA, the CDR3 is TGTGCCAGCAGCCCTAGGACAGGGAGGACCTACGAGCAGTACTTC. It translates to CASSPRTGRTYEQYF.

The CDR3 region has the DNA TGTGCCAGCAGTTCCCCTAGCGGGGGGACCTACAATGAGCAGTTCTTC. This encodes CASSSPSGGTYNEQFF. The chain couples TRBV27 to TRBJ2-1; TRBD2 matches 11 bases. The CDR3 is 16 residues long. CDR1 MNHEY and CDR2 SMNVEV come from the germline V gene (reference sequence). The J segment lost 2 bases and the V segment lost 4 bases, leaving 4 bases of the junction unmatched.

This clone was found once. V and J are TRBV7-2 and TRBJ1-2; 7 positions match TRBD1. The CDR3 covers 15 residues. V lost 5 bases to trimming and J lost 2 bases; unmatched junction nucleotides: 8. Germline values: CDR1 SGHTA, CDR2 FQGNSA. As DNA, the CDR3 is TGTGCCAGCAGCCCCCAGGGACAGATGAACTATGGCTACACCTTC. Translation gives CASSPQGQMNYGYTF.

This rearrangement joins TRBV7-9 to TRBJ2-1; a possible D gene is TRBD1 (6 bases). Germline CDR1 SEHNR, CDR2 FQNEAQ (reference sequence). Trimming pared 1 base from V and 9 bases from J, leaving 7 bases between. The CDR3 sequence is 12 residues long. The CDR3 spells CASSLEGGEQFF. The DNA for the CDR3 is TGTGCCAGCAGCTTAGAAGGGGGTGAGCAGTTCTTC.